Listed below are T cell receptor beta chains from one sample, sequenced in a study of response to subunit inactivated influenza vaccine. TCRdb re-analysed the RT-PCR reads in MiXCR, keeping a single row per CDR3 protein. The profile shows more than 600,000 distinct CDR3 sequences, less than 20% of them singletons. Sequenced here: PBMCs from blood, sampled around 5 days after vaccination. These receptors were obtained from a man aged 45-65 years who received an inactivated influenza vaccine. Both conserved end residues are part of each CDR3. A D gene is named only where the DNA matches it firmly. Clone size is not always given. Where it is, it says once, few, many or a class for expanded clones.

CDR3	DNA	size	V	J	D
CASSQGSGERGDTQYF	TGCGCCAGCAGCCAAGGTAGTGGAGAAAGAGGAGATACGCAGTATTTT	.	TRBV4-3	TRBJ2-3	.
CASSLGNTGNTEAFF	TGTGCCAGCAGCTTGGGTAATACGGGGAACACTGAAGCTTTCTTT	.	TRBV5-6	TRBJ1-1	.
CSGIPYSVPGNEQFF	TGCAGTGGAATACCCTATAGCGTCCCGGGCAATGAGCAGTTCTTC	.	TRBV20-1	TRBJ2-1	.
CAWRDEVWTEAFF	TGTGCCTGGCGAGATGAGGTGTGGACTGAAGCTTTCTTT	.	TRBV30	TRBJ1-1	.
CASSFSSTGTSAYYNEQFF	TGTGCCAGCAGTTTTTCTTCAACCGGGACTAGCGCTTACTACAATGAGCAGTTCTTC	.	TRBV28	TRBJ2-1	TRBD2
CATLQGAYEQYF	TGTGCCACCCTACAGGGTGCCTACGAGCAGTACTTC	.	TRBV28	TRBJ2-7	.
CASSLSAAGGPGIQYF	TGCGCCAGCAGCTTGAGTGCAGCGGGAGGGCCTGGCATTCAGTACTTC	.	TRBV5-1	TRBJ2-4	TRBD2
CASSYALAGVQYF	TGTGCCAGCAGTTACGCCCTAGCGGGAGTGCAGTACTTC	.	TRBV6-2/TRBV6-3	TRBJ2-7	TRBD2
CASSQGTGSNTGELFF	TGTGCCAGCAGCCAGGGGACAGGTTCGAACACCGGGGAGCTGTTTTTT	.	TRBV4-2	TRBJ2-2	TRBD1
CSAPRTVMNTEAFF	TGCAGTGCTCCCCGGACAGTTATGAACACTGAAGCTTTCTTT	many	TRBV20-1	TRBJ1-1	.
CSVEGATGRSTDTQYF	TGCAGCGTTGAAGGCGCCACGGGACGAAGCACAGATACGCAGTATTTT	many	TRBV29-1	TRBJ2-3	.
CASSTGTSGNSPLHF	TGTGCCAGCAGTACCGGGACATCAGGGAATTCACCCCTCCACTTT	few	TRBV5-5	TRBJ1-6	.
CSARGFGTSQETQYF	TGCAGTGCCAGGGGATTCGGAACCTCCCAAGAGACCCAGTACTTC	.	TRBV20-1	TRBJ2-5	.
CASSDLDYEQYF	TGTGCCAGCAGTGATCTAGACTACGAGCAGTACTTC	.	TRBV25-1	TRBJ2-7	.
CSVVLDEQFF	TGCAGCGTTGTGCTAGATGAGCAGTTCTTC	few	TRBV29-1	TRBJ2-1	.